This T cell receptor beta chain was sequenced in a study of T cell repertoires in cytomegalovirus infection. Study context: Carrying CMV and the relevant HLA type showed in public TCR beta signatures. Study-wide findings and caveats: Dominating the ex vivo response were TCR beta clonotypes that were CMV-specific and HLA-C-restricted. The cumulative frequency of public TCR beta families identified carriers of CMV plus the relevant HLA.

This clonotype was seen ten or more times. Its matching antigen is unknown. TCRdb recomputed calls from the reads with MiXCR, one row per CDR3 protein. The sample includes hundreds of thousands of distinct CDR3 sequences, over 15% seen only once; the top ten take under 9%. J lost 3 bases, V lost 6 bases, and 9 bases had no gene match. The CDR3 is made up of 16 amino acids. Germline V lookup: CDR1 SGHAT, CDR2 FQNNGV. This clonotype was obtained from a human donor in good health (CMV status not recorded). Some clones in this sample may be carry-over from other donors' samples. The gene calls are TRBV11-2 and TRBJ2-3, with 10 bases identical to TRBD2. Specimen: PBMCs. CDR3 region: CASRGTAGGQTDTQYF. The DNA for the CDR3 is TGTGCCAGCAGAGGAACAGCGGGAGGGCAAACAGATACGCAGTATTTT.